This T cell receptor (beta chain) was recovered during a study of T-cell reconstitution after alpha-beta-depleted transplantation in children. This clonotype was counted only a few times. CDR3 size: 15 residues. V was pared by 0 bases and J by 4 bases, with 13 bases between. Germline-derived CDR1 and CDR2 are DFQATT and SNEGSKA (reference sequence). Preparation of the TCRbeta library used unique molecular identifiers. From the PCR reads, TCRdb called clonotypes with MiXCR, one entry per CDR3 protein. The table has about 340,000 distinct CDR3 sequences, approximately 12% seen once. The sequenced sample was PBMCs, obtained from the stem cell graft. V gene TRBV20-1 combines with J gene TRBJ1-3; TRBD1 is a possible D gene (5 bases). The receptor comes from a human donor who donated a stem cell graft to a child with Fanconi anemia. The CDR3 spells CSARDNRGAGNTIYF. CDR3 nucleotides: TGCAGTGCTAGAGATAATAGGGGCGCGGGAAACACCATATATTTT.